This T cell receptor beta chain was profiled in a study of T cells in women clearing cervical HPV infection. About the research overall: Case blood was drawn when the lesion was first found; control blood after infection became undetectable. Overall study findings and caveats: Repertoire richness, not evenness, was significantly elevated in CIN3+ cases versus controls. Controls had more TRBV6-7 (around 0.15%) than cases (about 0.11%).

Average input was roughly 1,200 ng genomic DNA for immunoSEQ TCR beta CDR3 amplification. The repertoire was sequenced with immunoSEQ multiplex PCR; TCRdb's copy has only in-frame clones and lacks some. The sample has tens of thousands of clones; the top ten hold over 8.5%. As concerns this clone: Its specificity is not known. Read sequence stops 3 residues before the CDR3 end, and the germline J gene provides the missing end.

Germline V gene lookup returns CDR1 LNHDA and CDR2 SQIVND (reference sequence). The CDR3 is 13 residues long. Material: blood buffy coat. This receptor was identified in a woman aged 18 to 75 with a cervical HPV16 infection that either progressed to CIN3+ or cleared (not recorded which). The chain uses TRBV19 and TRBJ1-2; maybe TRBD1 (6 bases). CDR3 DNA (partial): TGTGCCAGTAGTACAGGGGTGTGGCACGAC. This codes for CASSTGVWHD. The whole CDR3 is CASSTGVWHDYTF.